The clone carrying this TCR beta chain was seen at least ten times. This specimen belongs to a study of naive and memory T cell subsets. Both TRBC1 and TRBC2 were covered by a beta constant-region primer of two equimolar oligonucleotides. The ligated cDNA underwent four PCR rounds using SP2 and nested alpha and beta constant-region primers. TCRdb processed the UMI-ligation and nested PCR reads anew with MiXCR; each CDR3 protein has one entry. The sample has approximately 20,000 distinct CDR3 sequences, roughly 9.1% seen once. The receptor's source is a human donor in good health. Source material: central memory CD8+ T cells from blood.

The CDR3, as DNA: TGTGCCAGCAGCTTAGGTCCCCGCCGGAGCTCCTACAATGAGCAGTTCTTC. It encodes CASSLGPRRSSYNEQFF. This sequence joins TRBV7-9 and TRBJ2-1; no clear D gene. Germline V gene lookup returns CDR1 SEHNR and CDR2 FQNEAQ (reference sequence). This CDR3 contains 17 residues. Trimming cost V 1 base and J 0 bases, with 13 bases left between them.